This is a list of T cell receptor beta chains from one sample in a study of T cells in localized non-small cell lung cancer. Libraries were prepared by immunoSEQ multiplex PCR; TCRdb keeps only in-frame clonotypes and omits some of them. The table records thousands of clones, around 30% of them present only once. Sequenced material: lung tumor tissue, taken before any cancer treatment. These receptors all stem from a woman between 35 and 70 years old with stage I lung adenocarcinoma. The CDR3 runs from the conserved cysteine through the conserved F or W. D genes are given only for firm matches. Size values are once, few and many counts, or a class for expanded clones, and some rows have none.

>TRBV11-3|14|TRBJ2-3|large|TRBD1
TGTGCCAGCAGCCCCGGGACAGGGAGAGATACGCAGTATTTT
CASSPGTGRDTQYF
>TRBV19|13|TRBJ2-7|-|TRBD1
TGTGCCAGCGCACAGGGGGCGATGGGCGAGCAGTACTTC
CASAQGAMGEQYF
>TRBV11-3|16|TRBJ2-4|large|TRBD2
TGTGCCAGCAGCTCCGGGACTAGAAGGATTAGAAACATTCAGTACTTC
CASSSGTRRIRNIQYF
>TRBV19|13|TRBJ1-1|few|-
TGTGCCAGTAGTGGCCAAATGAACACTGAAGCTTTCTTT
CASSGQMNTEAFF
>TRBV9|19|TRBJ2-3|-|TRBD1
TGTGCCAGCAGCGTACGCCCGGGACAGGGGGGTTACAGCACAGATACGCAGTATTTT
CASSVRPGQGGYSTDTQYF
>TRBV6-8|13|TRBJ1-1|-|-
TGTGCCAGCGGACGGCGGATGAACACTGAAGCTTTCTTT
CASGRRMNTEAFF
>TRBV6-8|14|TRBJ1-2|-|-
TGTGCCAGCAGCCCGGACAGCTTTAACTATGGCTACACCTTC
CASSPDSFNYGYTF
>TRBV28|16|TRBJ1-1|few|TRBD1
TGTGCCAGCAGTTTTGGGACAGGCATCAGGAACACTGAAGCTTTCTTT
CASSFGTGIRNTEAFF
>TRBV19|13|TRBJ2-2|once|-
TGTGCCAGTAGTATTGAGCCAGCCGGGGAGCTGTTTTTT
CASSIEPAGELFF
>TRBV7-1|13|TRBJ2-1|-|-
TGTGCCAGCAGCTTAAGGAGGGGGACTTTTAAGTTCTTC
CASSLRRGTFKFF
>TRBV11-3|15|TRBJ2-7|medium-sized|TRBD1
TGTGCCAGCAGCTTAGTTAGGGGGCGAGGCTACGAGCAGTACTTC
CASSLVRGRGYEQYF
>TRBV7-5|16|TRBJ2-1|-|-
TGTGCCAGCAGCCCTCCGGGACTAGCTAAATACAATGAGCAGTTCTTC
CASSPPGLAKYNEQFF
>TRBV29-1|12|TRBJ2-7|-|-
TGCAGCGTTGAGGGGACCTCCTACGAGCAGTACTTC
CSVEGTSYEQYF
>TRBV19|14|TRBJ1-5|-|-
TGTGCCAGTAGTATGGGGCTGAGTAATCAGCCCCAGCATTTT
CASSMGLSNQPQHF
>TRBV28|16|TRBJ1-1|medium-sized|-
TGTACCAGCACCACCCCGGGAGGAGTTATGAACACTGAAGCTTTCTTT
CTSTTPGGVMNTEAFF